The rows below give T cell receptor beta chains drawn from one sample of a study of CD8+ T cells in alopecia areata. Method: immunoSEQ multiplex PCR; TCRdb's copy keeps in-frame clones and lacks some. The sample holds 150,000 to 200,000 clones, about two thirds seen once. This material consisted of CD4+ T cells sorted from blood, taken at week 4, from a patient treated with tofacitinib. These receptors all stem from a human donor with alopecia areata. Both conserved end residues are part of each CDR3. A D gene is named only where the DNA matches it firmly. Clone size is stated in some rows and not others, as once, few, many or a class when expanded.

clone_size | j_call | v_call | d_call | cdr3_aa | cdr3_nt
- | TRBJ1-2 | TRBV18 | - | CASSPVGADYGYTF | TGTGCCAGCTCACCAGTGGGCGCAGACTATGGCTACACCTTC
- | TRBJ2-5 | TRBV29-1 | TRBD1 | CSVGTGSETQYF | TGCAGCGTAGGGACAGGGTCAGAGACCCAGTACTTC
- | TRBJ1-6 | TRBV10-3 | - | CAGGMGEPLHF | TGTGCCGGGGGCATGGGCGAACCCCTCCACTTT
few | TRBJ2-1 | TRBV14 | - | CASSQDLARYDEQFF | TGTGCCAGCAGCCAAGACCTGGCGCGTTACGATGAGCAGTTCTTC
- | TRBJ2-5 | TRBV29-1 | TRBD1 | CSAGGQGKTQYF | TGCAGCGCCGGGGGACAGGGAAAGACCCAGTACTTC
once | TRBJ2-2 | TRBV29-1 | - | CSVDPQNTGELFF | TGCAGCGTTGATCCCCAGAACACCGGGGAGCTGTTTTTT
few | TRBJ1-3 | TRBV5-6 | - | CASSFIGVGNTIYF | TGTGCCAGCAGCTTCATAGGGGTTGGAAACACCATATATTTT
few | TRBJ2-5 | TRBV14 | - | CASSQVGGQRAQYF | TGTGCCAGCAGCCAAGTGGGAGGACAGAGGGCCCAGTACTTC
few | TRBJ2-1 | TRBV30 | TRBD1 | CAWSAGGNEQFF | TGTGCCTGGAGTGCAGGGGGCAATGAGCAGTTCTTC
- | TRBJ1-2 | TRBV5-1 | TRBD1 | CASSSGTGGGYTF | TGCGCCAGCAGCTCCGGGACAGGGGGTGGCTACACCTTC
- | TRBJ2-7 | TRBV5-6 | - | CASSFLYEQYF | TGTGCCAGCAGCTTCTTATACGAGCAGTACTTC
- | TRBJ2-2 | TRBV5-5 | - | CASSLSNRHTGELFF | TGTGCCAGCAGCTTATCTAACAGGCACACCGGGGAGCTGTTTTTT
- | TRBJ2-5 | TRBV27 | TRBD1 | CASSLWDRAETQYF | TGTGCCAGCAGTTTATGGGACAGGGCGGAGACCCAGTACTTC
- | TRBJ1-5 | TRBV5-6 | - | CASSLGNQPQHF | TGTGCCAGCAGCTTGGGCAATCAGCCCCAGCATTTT
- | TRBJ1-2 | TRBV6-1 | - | CASSEVDSGYTF | TGTGCCAGCAGTGAAGTGGATTCAGGCTACACCTTC
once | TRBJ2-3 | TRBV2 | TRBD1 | CASRKTGGVDTQYF | TGTGCCAGCAGAAAGACAGGGGGCGTAGATACGCAGTATTTT